This paragraph reports one TCR beta chain. Per the germline V gene, CDR1 is MGHRA and CDR2 is YSYEKL. V was pared by 1 base and J by 8 bases, with 7 bases of the junction left unmatched. The CDR3 totals 14 residues. Here immunoSEQ multiplex PCR was the method, and the copy in TCRdb shows in-frame clones only, minus some. The table includes about 110,000 clones, 88% detected once. This sample stems from a study of blood T cell repertoires in COVID-19. Study information: PBMCs, B-cell-depleted T cells, or T cells provided the cDNA or gDNA that made up the material.

The sample taken for sequencing was peripheral blood. This receptor was identified in a human donor in a cohort sampled during active COVID-19. The chain combines TRBV4-1 with TRBJ1-2; 7 nucleotides align to TRBD1. CDR3 bases: TGCGCCAGCAGCCAAGCCGGCAGCAGGGGGGGCTACACCTTC. This codes for CASSQAGSRGGYTF.